The subject of this entry is one T cell receptor (beta chain). The antigen is not known. Trimming stripped 5 bases from V and 1 base from J, with 14 bases between. The CDR3 extends over 15 amino acids. Germline loops: CDR1 LNHDA, CDR2 SQIVND (reference sequence). Treatment meaning: roughly 10-day PBMC culture with coronavirus spike peptide pools or control peptides (ViraFEST assay). The data originate from a study of vaccination and CD4 T cells after COVID-19. Study-level information: Post-vaccination specimens were collected at a median of about 66 days following dose two (range 14 to 241). Every culture used as a control got a CEFX pool, an HIV-1 Nef pool, or no peptide.

Sequencing of the DNA from cultured CD4+ T cells was carried out with the Oncomine TCR Beta short-read assay. Genomic DNA was taken out of cultured CD4+ T cells by extraction. In TCRdb, the PCR reads were re-called with MiXCR into one record per CDR3 protein. The sample lists 15,000 to 20,000 distinct CDR3 sequences, 67% occurring once. This sequence originates from a human donor who had recovered from COVID-19. The sample comprised CD4+ T cells from blood, cultured in vitro. The J gene is TRBJ1-1, the V gene TRBV19; D gene uncertain. The CDR3 nucleotides are TGTGCCAGTAGTCCAGGACGGGCGGGGAACACTGAAGCTTTCTTT. It encodes CASSPGRAGNTEAFF.